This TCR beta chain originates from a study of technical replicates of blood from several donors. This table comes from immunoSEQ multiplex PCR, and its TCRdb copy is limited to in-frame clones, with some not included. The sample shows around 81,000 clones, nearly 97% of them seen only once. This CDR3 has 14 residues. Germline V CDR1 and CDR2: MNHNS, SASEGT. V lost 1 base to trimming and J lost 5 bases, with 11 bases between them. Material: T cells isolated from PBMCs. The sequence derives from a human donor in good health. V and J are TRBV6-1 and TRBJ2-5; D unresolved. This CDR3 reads CASSEVLVGETQYF. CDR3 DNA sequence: TGTGCCAGCAGTGAAGTGCTAGTTGGCGAGACCCAGTACTTC.